The TCR beta chain described here comes from a study of blood T cell repertoires in COVID-19. At the level of the study: Researchers got acute and convalescent COVID-19 samples from the United States, Italy and Spain. T cells, B-cell-depleted T cells, or PBMCs provided the cDNA or gDNA that served as material.

The authors' processing: Using reference gene primer amplification, nucleated cell counts were estimated. Clones were read by immunoSEQ multiplex PCR, and TCRdb kept only the in-frame ones, dropping some. Clone size and V and J calls were adopted from that table, with D and trimming inferred from the DNA. The sample contains about 70,000 clones, 85% to 90% of which appear only once. Sequenced: peripheral blood. The source of this sequence is an older man with active COVID-19.

The CDR3 sequence: CASSEGLGSNQPQHF. CDR3 nucleotide sequence: TGTGCCAGCAGCGAGGGACTGGGTAGCAATCAGCCCCAGCATTTT. The J gene is TRBJ1-5, the V gene TRBV9; perhaps TRBD1 as D (5 bases). CDR1 SGDLS and CDR2 YYNGEE come from the germline V gene. V shed 3 bases and J shed 0 bases, with 10 bases lying between them. The CDR3 runs 15 residues.